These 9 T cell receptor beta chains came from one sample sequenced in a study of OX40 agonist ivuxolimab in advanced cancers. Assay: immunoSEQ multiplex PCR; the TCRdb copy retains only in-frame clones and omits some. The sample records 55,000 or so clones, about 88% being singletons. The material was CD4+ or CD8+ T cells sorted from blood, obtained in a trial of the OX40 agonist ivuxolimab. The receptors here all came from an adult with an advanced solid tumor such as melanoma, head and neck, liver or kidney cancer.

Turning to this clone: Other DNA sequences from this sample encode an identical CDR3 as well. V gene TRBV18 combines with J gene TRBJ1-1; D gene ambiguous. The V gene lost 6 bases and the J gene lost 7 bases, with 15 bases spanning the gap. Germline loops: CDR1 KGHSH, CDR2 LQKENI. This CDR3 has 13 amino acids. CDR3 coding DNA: TGTGCCAGCTCTACCGAATCGGACGGTGAAGCTTTCTTT. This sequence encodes CASSTESDGEAFF.

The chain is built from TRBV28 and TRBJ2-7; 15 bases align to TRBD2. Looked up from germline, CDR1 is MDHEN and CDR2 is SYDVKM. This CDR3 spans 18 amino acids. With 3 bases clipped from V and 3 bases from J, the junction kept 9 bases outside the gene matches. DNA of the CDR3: TGTGCCAGCAGTTTCCCGGGGACTAGCGGGAGGCACCGCTACGAGCAGTACTTC. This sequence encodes CASSFPGTSGRHRYEQYF.

CDR3 sequence: CASSTRTGSGELFF. CDR3 nucleotides: TGTGCCAGCAGCACCCGGACAGGGTCCGGGGAGCTGTTTTTT. The gene calls are TRBV11-2 and TRBJ2-2; 8 nucleotides agree with TRBD1. Germline V CDR1 and CDR2: SGHAT, FQNNGV. The V and J ends lost 5 bases and 6 bases, in that order; junction bases with no gene match: 5. The CDR3 has 14 residues.

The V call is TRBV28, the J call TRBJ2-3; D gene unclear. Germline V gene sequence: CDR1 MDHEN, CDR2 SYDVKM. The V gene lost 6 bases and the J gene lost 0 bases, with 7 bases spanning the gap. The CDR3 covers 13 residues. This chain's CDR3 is CASRGISTDTQYF. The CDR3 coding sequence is TGTGCCAGCAGGGGGATCAGCACAGATACGCAGTATTTT.

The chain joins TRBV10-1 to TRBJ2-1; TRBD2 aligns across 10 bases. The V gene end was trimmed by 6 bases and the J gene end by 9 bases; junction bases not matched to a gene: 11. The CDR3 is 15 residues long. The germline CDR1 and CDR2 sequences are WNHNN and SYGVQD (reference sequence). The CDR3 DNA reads TGCGCCAGCAGCGCTAACAGCGGGAGGGGGGGTGAGCAGTTCTTC. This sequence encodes CASSANSGRGGEQFF.

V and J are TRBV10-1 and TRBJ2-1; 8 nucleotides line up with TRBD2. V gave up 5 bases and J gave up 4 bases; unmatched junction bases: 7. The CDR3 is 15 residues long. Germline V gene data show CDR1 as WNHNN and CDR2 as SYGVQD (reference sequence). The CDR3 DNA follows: TGCGCCAGCAGTCCGGGGGGGACTACTTACAATGAGCAGTTCTTC. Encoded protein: CASSPGGTTYNEQFF.

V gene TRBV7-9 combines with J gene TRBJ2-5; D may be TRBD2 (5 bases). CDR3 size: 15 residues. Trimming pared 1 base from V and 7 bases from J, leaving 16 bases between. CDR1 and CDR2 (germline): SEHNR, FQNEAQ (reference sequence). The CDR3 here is CASSLGSASWGTQYF. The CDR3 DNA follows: TGTGCCAGCAGCTTAGGTTCGGCTAGCTGGGGGACCCAGTACTTC.

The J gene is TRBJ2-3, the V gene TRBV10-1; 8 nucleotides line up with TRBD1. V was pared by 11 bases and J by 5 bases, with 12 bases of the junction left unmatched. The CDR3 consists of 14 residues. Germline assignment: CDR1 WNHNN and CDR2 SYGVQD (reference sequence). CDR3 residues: CASGAGGYEDTQYF. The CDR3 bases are TGCGCCTCCGGGGCAGGGGGCTACGAAGATACGCAGTATTTT.

CDR3 region: CASSSTGNQETQYF. The CDR3 bases are TGCGCCAGCAGCTCCACAGGGAACCAAGAGACCCAGTACTTC. The V gene is TRBV5-1, the J gene TRBJ2-5; D is possibly TRBD1 (6 bases). The CDR3 extends over 14 amino acids. V lost 3 bases and J lost 0, with 9 bases in between. Germline assignment: CDR1 SGHRS and CDR2 YFSETQ. The full variable domain, completed using reference TRBV5-1 and TRBJ2-5, is KAGVTQTPRYLIKTRGQQVTLSCSPISGHRSVSWYQQTPGQGLQFLFEYFSETQRNKGNFPGRFSGRQFSNSRSEMNVSTLELGDSALYLCASSSTGNQETQYFGPGTRLLVL.